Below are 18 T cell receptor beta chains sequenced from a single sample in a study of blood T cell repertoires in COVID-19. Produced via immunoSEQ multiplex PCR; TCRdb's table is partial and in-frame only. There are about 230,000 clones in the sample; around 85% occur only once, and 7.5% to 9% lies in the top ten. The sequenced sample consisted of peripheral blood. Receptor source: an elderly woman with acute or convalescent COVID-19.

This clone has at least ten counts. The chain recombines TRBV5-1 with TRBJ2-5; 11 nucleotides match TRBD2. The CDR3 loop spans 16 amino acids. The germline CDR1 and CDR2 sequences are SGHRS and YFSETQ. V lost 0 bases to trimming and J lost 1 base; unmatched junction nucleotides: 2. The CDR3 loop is CASSLVGLAVQETQYF. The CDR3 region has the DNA TGCGCCAGCAGCTTGGTGGGACTAGCGGTCCAAGAGACCCAGTACTTC. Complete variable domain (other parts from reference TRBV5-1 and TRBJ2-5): KAGVTQTPRYLIKTRGQQVTLSCSPISGHRSVSWYQQTPGQGLQFLFEYFSETQRNKGNFPGRFSGRQFSNSRSEMNVSTLELGDSALYLCASSLVGLAVQETQYFGPGTRLLVL.

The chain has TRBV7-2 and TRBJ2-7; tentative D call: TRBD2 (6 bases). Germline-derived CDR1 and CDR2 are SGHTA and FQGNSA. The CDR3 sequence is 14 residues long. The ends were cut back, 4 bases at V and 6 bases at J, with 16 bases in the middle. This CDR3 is CASSSGAERGEQYF. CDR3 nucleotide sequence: TGTGCCAGCAGCTCGGGAGCGGAACGGGGCGAGCAGTACTTC.

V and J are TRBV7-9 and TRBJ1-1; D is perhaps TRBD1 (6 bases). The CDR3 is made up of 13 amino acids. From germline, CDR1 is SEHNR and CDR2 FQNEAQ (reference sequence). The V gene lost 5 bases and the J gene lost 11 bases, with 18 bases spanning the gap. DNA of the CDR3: TGTGCCAGCAGCGGAAGGGACGTAAGGGGGGCTTTCTTT. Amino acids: CASSGRDVRGAFF.

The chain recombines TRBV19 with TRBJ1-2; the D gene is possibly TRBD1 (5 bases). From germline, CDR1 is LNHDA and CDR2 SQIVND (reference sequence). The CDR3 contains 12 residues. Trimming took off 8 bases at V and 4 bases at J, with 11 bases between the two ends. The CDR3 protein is CASYLDIYGYTF. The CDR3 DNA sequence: TGTGCCAGTTATCTGGACATCTATGGCTACACCTTC.

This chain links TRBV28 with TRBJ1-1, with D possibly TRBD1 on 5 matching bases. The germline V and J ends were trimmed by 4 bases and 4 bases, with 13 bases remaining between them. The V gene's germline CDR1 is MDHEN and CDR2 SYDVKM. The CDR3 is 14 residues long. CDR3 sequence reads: CASSSSGDVTEAFF. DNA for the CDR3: TGTGCCAGCAGTTCCTCGGGGGACGTCACTGAAGCTTTCTTT.

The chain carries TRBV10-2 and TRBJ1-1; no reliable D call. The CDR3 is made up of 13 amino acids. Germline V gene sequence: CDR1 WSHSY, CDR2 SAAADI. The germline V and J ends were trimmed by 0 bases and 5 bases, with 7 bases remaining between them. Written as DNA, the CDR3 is TGCGCCAGCAGTGAGTCGACTACTACTGAAGCTTTCTTT. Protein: CASSESTTTEAFF.

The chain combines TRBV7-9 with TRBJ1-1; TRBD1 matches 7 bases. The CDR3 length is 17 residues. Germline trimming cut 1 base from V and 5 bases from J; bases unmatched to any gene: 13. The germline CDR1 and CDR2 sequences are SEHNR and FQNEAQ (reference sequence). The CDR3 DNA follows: TGTGCCAGCAGCTTAGTAGGTTGGAGGGGGCTATTGACTGAAGCTTTCTTT. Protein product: CASSLVGWRGLLTEAFF.

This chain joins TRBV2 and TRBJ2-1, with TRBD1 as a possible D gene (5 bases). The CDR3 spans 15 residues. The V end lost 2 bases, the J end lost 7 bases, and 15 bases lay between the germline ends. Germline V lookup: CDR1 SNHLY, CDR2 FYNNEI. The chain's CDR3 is CASSEMSGRNNEQFF. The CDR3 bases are TGTGCCAGCAGTGAAATGTCAGGGCGGAATAATGAGCAGTTCTTC.

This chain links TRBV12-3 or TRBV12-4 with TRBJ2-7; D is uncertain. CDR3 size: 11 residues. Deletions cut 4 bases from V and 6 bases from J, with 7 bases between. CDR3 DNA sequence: TGTGCCAGCAGTTCCAGATTCGAGCAGTACTTC. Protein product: CASSSRFEQYF.

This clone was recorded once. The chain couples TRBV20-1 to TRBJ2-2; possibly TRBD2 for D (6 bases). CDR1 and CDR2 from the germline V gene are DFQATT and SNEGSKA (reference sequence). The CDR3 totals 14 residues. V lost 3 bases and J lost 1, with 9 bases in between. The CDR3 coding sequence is TGCAGTGCTAGTCCCGGGGGGAACACCGGGGAGCTGTTTTTT. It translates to CSASPGGNTGELFF.

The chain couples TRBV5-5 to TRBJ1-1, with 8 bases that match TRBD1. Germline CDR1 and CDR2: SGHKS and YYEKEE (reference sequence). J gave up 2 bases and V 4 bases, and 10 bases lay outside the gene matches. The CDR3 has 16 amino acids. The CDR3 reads CASSETPGQVNTEAFF. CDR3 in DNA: TGTGCCAGCAGCGAAACTCCGGGACAGGTTAACACTGAAGCTTTCTTT. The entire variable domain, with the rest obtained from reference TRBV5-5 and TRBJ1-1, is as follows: DAGVTQSPTHLIKTRGQQVTLRCSPISGHKSVSWYQQVLGQGPQFIFQYYEKEERGRGNFPDRFSARQFPNYSSELNVNALLLGDSALYLCASSETPGQVNTEAFFGQGTRLTVV.

The CDR3 is CASSRSRGKSYEQYF. The CDR3 region has the DNA TGTGCCAGTAGTAGGTCCAGGGGGAAGTCCTACGAGCAGTACTTC. The chain recombines TRBV19 with TRBJ2-7; 7 bases line up with TRBD1. The CDR3 spans 15 residues. V shed 4 bases, J shed 1 base, and the junction held 7 bases outside the gene matches. Per germline, CDR1 LNHDA and CDR2 SQIVND (reference sequence).

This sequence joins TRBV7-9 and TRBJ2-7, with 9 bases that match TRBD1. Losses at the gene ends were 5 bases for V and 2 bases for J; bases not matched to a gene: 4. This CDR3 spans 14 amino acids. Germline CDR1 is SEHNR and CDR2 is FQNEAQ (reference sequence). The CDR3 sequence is CASSDRGAAYEQYF. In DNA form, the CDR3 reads TGTGCCAGCAGCGACAGGGGGGCCGCCTACGAGCAGTACTTC.

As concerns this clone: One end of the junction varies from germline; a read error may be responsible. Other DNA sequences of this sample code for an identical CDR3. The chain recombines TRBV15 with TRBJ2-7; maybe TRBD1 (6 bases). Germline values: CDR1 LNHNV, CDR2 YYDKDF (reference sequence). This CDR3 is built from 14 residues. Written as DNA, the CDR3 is TGTGCCACCAGCAGAGACAGGGGCTCCGACGAGCAGTACTTC. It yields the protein CATSRDRGSDEQYF.

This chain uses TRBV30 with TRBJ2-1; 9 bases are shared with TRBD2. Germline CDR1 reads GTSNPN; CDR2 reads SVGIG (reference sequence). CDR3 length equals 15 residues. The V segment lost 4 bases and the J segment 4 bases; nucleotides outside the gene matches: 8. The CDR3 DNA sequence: TGTGCCTGGACCGGAAGCGGGAGGAGTTACAATGAGCAGTTCTTC. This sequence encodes CAWTGSGRSYNEQFF.

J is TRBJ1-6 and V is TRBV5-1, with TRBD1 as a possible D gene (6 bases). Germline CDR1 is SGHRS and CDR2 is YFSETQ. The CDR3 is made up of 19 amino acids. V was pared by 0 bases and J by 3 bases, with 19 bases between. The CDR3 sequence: CASSLVMVAGDNYNSPLHF. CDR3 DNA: TGCGCCAGCAGCTTGGTTATGGTGGCAGGGGACAACTATAATTCACCCCTCCACTTT.

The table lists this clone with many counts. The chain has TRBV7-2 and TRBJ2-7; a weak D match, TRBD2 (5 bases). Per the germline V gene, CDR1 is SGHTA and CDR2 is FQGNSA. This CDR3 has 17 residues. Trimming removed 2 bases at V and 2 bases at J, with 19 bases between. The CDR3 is CASSLIGGPAAPYEQYF. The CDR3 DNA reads TGTGCCAGCAGCTTAATCGGTGGGCCAGCGGCCCCCTACGAGCAGTACTTC.

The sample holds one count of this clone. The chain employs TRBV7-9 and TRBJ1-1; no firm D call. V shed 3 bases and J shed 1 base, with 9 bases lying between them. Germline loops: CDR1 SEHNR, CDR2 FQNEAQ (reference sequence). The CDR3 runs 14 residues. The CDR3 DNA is TGTGCCAGCAGCTTCGGGGTGGAGAACACTGAAGCTTTCTTT. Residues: CASSFGVENTEAFF.